This is a list of T cell receptor beta chains from one sample in a study of early T cells in non-severe SARS-CoV-2 infection. TCRdb reprocessed the 5' RACE reads with MiXCR, giving one entry per CDR3 protein. Of 55,000 to 65,000 distinct CDR3 sequences detected, about 10% appear once; the ten largest clones hold 1.5% to 2%. The sample taken for sequencing was whole blood. These receptors all stem from an adult who was a healthcare worker with PCR-confirmed SARS-CoV-2 infection or an uninfected control (not recorded which). Both conserved end residues are part of each CDR3. The D gene is left open where the match is weak. Size is stated for part of the rows, as once, few or many counts, or as a class when the clone is expanded.

D gene | clone size | J gene | V gene | CDR3 protein | CDR3 DNA
TRBD1 | . | TRBJ2-6 | TRBV27 | CANSSYPGTEYSGANVLTF | TGTGCCAACAGTTCGTACCCCGGGACAGAATACTCTGGGGCCAACGTCCTGACTTTC
. | few | TRBJ2-2 | TRBV4-3 | CASSQYQGLNTGELFF | TGCGCCAGCAGCCAGTATCAGGGCTTGAACACCGGGGAGCTGTTTTTT
. | . | TRBJ2-7 | TRBV5-1 | CASSLAGGSYEQYF | TGCGCCAGCAGCTTAGCCGGCGGCTCCTACGAGCAGTACTTC
. | few | TRBJ1-1 | TRBV6-1 | CASSEALGGVITEAFF | TGTGCCAGCAGTGAAGCGCTAGGGGGGGTTATCACTGAAGCTTTCTTT
TRBD1 | . | TRBJ2-7 | TRBV11-2 | CASSGAGQDYEQYF | TGTGCCAGCAGCGGGGCCGGACAGGACTACGAGCAGTACTTC
TRBD1 | . | TRBJ2-7 | TRBV5-4 | CASSSAGGRYEQYF | TGTGCCAGCAGCTCGGCAGGGGGCAGGTACGAGCAGTACTTC
. | many | TRBJ2-1 | TRBV9 | CASSVGLAQGEQFF | TGTGCCAGCAGCGTAGGGCTTGCCCAGGGTGAGCAGTTCTTC
TRBD2 | few | TRBJ2-2 | TRBV19 | CASRVVAGTNTGELFF | TGTGCCAGTAGGGTAGTAGCGGGGACGAACACCGGGGAGCTGTTTTTT
TRBD2 | many | TRBJ2-1 | TRBV30 | CAWRGAGARYNEQFF | TGTGCCTGGAGGGGAGCGGGGGCACGTTACAATGAGCAGTTCTTC
. | few | TRBJ1-1 | TRBV27 | CASSKQGVETEAFF | TGTGCCAGCAGCAAACAGGGTGTGGAGACTGAAGCTTTCTTT
. | many | TRBJ2-3 | TRBV5-1 | CASSPRSPADTQYF | TGCGCCAGCAGCCCTAGGAGCCCGGCAGATACGCAGTATTTT
. | many | TRBJ1-1 | TRBV2 | CASSLSPEGTEAFF | TGTGCCAGCAGCCTGAGTCCCGAGGGCACTGAAGCTTTCTTT
. | many | TRBJ1-1 | TRBV6-6 | CASSRRDRAATEAFF | TGTGCCAGCAGTCGTAGGGACCGGGCGGCCACTGAAGCTTTCTTT
. | . | TRBJ1-2 | TRBV7-3 | CASSLNRGQDGYTF | TGTGCCAGCAGCTTAAATAGGGGCCAGGATGGCTACACCTTC
. | . | TRBJ2-3 | TRBV2 | CASRGADTQYF | TGTGCCAGCAGGGGGGCAGATACGCAGTATTTT
. | many | TRBJ2-5 | TRBV11-2 | CASSLNMGGTQYF | TGTGCCAGCAGCTTAAATATGGGTGGAACCCAGTACTTC